Listed below are T cell receptor beta chains from one sample, sequenced in a study of response to subunit inactivated influenza vaccine. TCRdb recomputed calls from the RT-PCR reads with MiXCR, one row per CDR3 protein. The profile covers about 500,000 distinct CDR3 sequences, with 16% appearing a single time and approximately 3% taken by the ten largest. The source was CD4+ T cells sorted from PBMCs, collected 23 to 25 months after vaccination. These receptors were collected from a man aged 45-69 years who received an inactivated influenza vaccine. CDR3s include the opening cysteine and the closing phenylalanine or tryptophan. The D gene is left open where the match is weak. A row's size may be missing; if present it is once, few, many or a size class.

v_call	d_call	j_call	clone_size	cdr3_nt	cdr3_aa
TRBV7-9	TRBD2	TRBJ2-5	-	TGTGCCAGCAGCTCCTTAGCGGGAGAGGGAAGAGAGACCCAGTACTTC	CASSSLAGEGRETQYF
TRBV30	-	TRBJ2-3	-	TGTGCCTGGAGTCGAGCGGTGTTGCGAGATACGCAGTATTTT	CAWSRAVLRDTQYF
TRBV29-1	-	TRBJ1-1	-	TGCAGCGTTGAAGATTTCCAGACTGAGGCTTTCTTT	CSVEDFQTEAFF
TRBV20-1	-	TRBJ2-3	once	TGCAGTGCCCGAGCAGGACAGTTCACAGATACGCAGTATTTT	CSARAGQFTDTQYF
TRBV4-1	-	TRBJ2-3	-	TGCGCCAGCAGCCAAGAGGTGGACCTGCGGGCAGATACGCAGTATTTT	CASSQEVDLRADTQYF
TRBV6-1	TRBD1	TRBJ2-7	few	TGTGCCACCTACTCGACTACAGGGGGCACGGAGCAGTACTTC	CATYSTTGGTEQYF
TRBV2	-	TRBJ1-1	few	TGTGCCAGCAAGGTATTGAACACTGAAGCTTTCTTT	CASKVLNTEAFF
TRBV29-1	TRBD1	TRBJ2-5	-	TGCAGCGTTTTGGACAGGGGAGAGACCCAGTACTTC	CSVLDRGETQYF
TRBV20-1	TRBD1	TRBJ2-7	-	TGCAGTGCTGACACAGGGGGTTTCGAGCAGTACTTC	CSADTGGFEQYF
TRBV7-8	TRBD1	TRBJ1-6	few	TGTGCCAGCAGCTTAAATACAGGGGGCGTTTCACCCCTCCACTTT	CASSLNTGGVSPLHF
TRBV12-3/TRBV12-4	-	TRBJ1-4	-	TGTGCCAGCAGGCAGCAGGGAGGAGGCGAAAAACTGTTTTTT	CASRQQGGGEKLFF
TRBV20-1	-	TRBJ2-5	-	TGCAGTGCTAGCGGACAGTTCCAAGAGACCCAGTACTTC	CSASGQFQETQYF
TRBV20-1	-	TRBJ2-7	-	TGCAGTGCCCAGTCACCTAGCTCCTACGAGCAGTACTTC	CSAQSPSSYEQYF
TRBV4-2	-	TRBJ1-2	few	TGTGCCAGCGCAAGGAAGGAGGGCGGTTCCTATGGCTACACCTTC	CASARKEGGSYGYTF
TRBV6-2/TRBV6-3	TRBD1	TRBJ1-2	-	TGTGCCAGCAGTTGGAACAGGGGGCGACGAGGCTACACCTTC	CASSWNRGRRGYTF
TRBV12-3/TRBV12-4	TRBD1	TRBJ1-1	few	TGTGCCAGCAGTTCCCGGGACAGGGGGGACACTGAAGCTTTCTTT	CASSSRDRGDTEAFF
TRBV5-5	-	TRBJ2-1	-	TGTGCCAGCAGTAGGGATGGACGCTCCTACAATGAGCAGTTCTTC	CASSRDGRSYNEQFF
TRBV7-2	-	TRBJ2-3	few	TGTGCCAGCAGCTTCGGGAGCACAGATACGCAGTATTTT	CASSFGSTDTQYF
TRBV11-2	-	TRBJ2-1	-	TGTGCCAGCAGCTCACTCGTGGGGGGACACAATGAGCAGTTCTTC	CASSSLVGGHNEQFF
TRBV20-1	-	TRBJ1-4	few	TGCAGTGCTAGAGGCCCCCCGAAACTGTTTTTT	CSARGPPKLFF
TRBV12-3/TRBV12-4	-	TRBJ2-7	-	TGTGCCAGCAGCCCCTCTTCAGGTGGGGCCTACGAGCAGTACTTC	CASSPSSGGAYEQYF
TRBV6-2/TRBV6-3	TRBD1	TRBJ1-2	many	TGTGCCAGCAGCCCTACCGTAGAGGGACAGCTGAGTAACTATGGCTACACCTTC	CASSPTVEGQLSNYGYTF
TRBV5-1	TRBD1	TRBJ2-1	-	TGCGCCAGCAGCTCAACCCCGGGACAGGTCAACAATGAGCAGTTCTTC	CASSSTPGQVNNEQFF
TRBV7-9	-	TRBJ1-6	-	TGTGCCAGCAGCTTAGTTCAGGCCAATTCACCCCTCCACTTT	CASSLVQANSPLHF
TRBV20-1	TRBD1	TRBJ1-1	-	TGCAGTGCTAGCAAGACAGGGCTAGATACTGAAGCTTTCTTT	CSASKTGLDTEAFF
TRBV3-1	TRBD1	TRBJ1-3	few	TGTGCCAGCAGCGAAACAGGGGCTCGCTCTGGAAACACCATATATTTT	CASSETGARSGNTIYF
TRBV9	TRBD1	TRBJ1-4	-	TGTGCCAGCAGCACAGGACAGGGGGCGCTTATTAATGAAAAACTGTTTTTT	CASSTGQGALINEKLFF
TRBV9	-	TRBJ2-1	-	TGTGCCAGCAGCGTAGGTGGTCCGGGACCAGCCTACAATGAGCAGTTCTTC	CASSVGGPGPAYNEQFF
TRBV21-1	-	TRBJ2-7	few	TGTGCCAGCACCACCCGGCTGGGGTCAACCTACGAGCAGTACTTC	CASTTRLGSTYEQYF
TRBV14	-	TRBJ2-5	few	TGTGCCAGCAGCCAAGGAACAGGAATGGCCCAGTACTTC	CASSQGTGMAQYF
TRBV7-9	TRBD1	TRBJ1-1	-	TGTGCCAGCAGCCAGCCGAGGACAGGGGGCGAAGCTTTCTTT	CASSQPRTGGEAFF
TRBV5-1	TRBD2	TRBJ2-1	few	TGCGCCAGCAGCCCGGGAGGACTATTCCGCAATGAGCAGTTCTTC	CASSPGGLFRNEQFF
TRBV5-4	-	TRBJ1-3	few	TGTGCCAGCAGCTCTTTGGGCCCTGGAAACACCATATATTTT	CASSSLGPGNTIYF
TRBV20-1	-	TRBJ1-2	few	TGCAGTGCTAGAGTGGCAGAGTCAGGTGGCTACACCTTC	CSARVAESGGYTF
TRBV19	-	TRBJ1-1	many	TGTGCCAGTAGTGAGAGAACACAGGCTTCGGGAGCTTTCTTT	CASSERTQASGAFF
TRBV28	-	TRBJ2-3	-	TGTGCCAGCAGTTGGGGGAACACAGATACGCAGTATTTT	CASSWGNTDTQYF
TRBV7-8	-	TRBJ2-6	few	TGTGCCAGCAGCTTCAAGATTGCCCCCTTTGGGGCCAACGTCCTGACTTTC	CASSFKIAPFGANVLTF
TRBV5-1	TRBD2	TRBJ2-1	few	TGCGCCAGCAGGCGACTAGCTGTTATATCCTACAATGAGCAGTTCTTC	CASRRLAVISYNEQFF
TRBV20-1	TRBD2	TRBJ2-1	few	TGCAGTGCCTTGACTAGCGGGAGCTATAATGAGCAGTTCTTC	CSALTSGSYNEQFF
TRBV3-1	-	TRBJ1-1	few	TGTGCCAGCAGCCAAGAACGCGCTGGAGCTTTCTTT	CASSQERAGAFF
TRBV27	TRBD1	TRBJ1-1	medium-sized	TGTGCCAGCAATAGGAAGGGGGCCCGTATGAACACTGAAGCTTTCTTT	CASNRKGARMNTEAFF
TRBV18	TRBD2	TRBJ2-1	-	TGTGCCAGCTCACCACCGGCGGGAGGGCCTAGTGAGCAGTTCTTC	CASSPPAGGPSEQFF
TRBV4-2	-	TRBJ2-7	many	TGTGCCAGCAGCCCCGGGGGCGGGTCTACCTACGAGCAGTACTTC	CASSPGGGSTYEQYF
TRBV4-1	TRBD1	TRBJ1-5	few	TGCGCCAGCAGCCGCTACGGGACAGGGGATCAGCCCCAGCATTTT	CASSRYGTGDQPQHF
TRBV21-1	-	TRBJ2-2	few	TGTGCCAGCAGCAACCCCGGACAGGGGAACACCGGGGAGCTGTTTTTT	CASSNPGQGNTGELFF
TRBV11-2	TRBD2	TRBJ2-5	many	TGTGCCAGCAGCTGGACTAGCGGGGGAGTGGAGACCCAGTACTTC	CASSWTSGGVETQYF
TRBV30	-	TRBJ2-5	-	TGTGCCTGGAGTGAGGGGCAGGGGATTGGGGAGACCCAGTACTTC	CAWSEGQGIGETQYF
TRBV6-2/TRBV6-3	-	TRBJ1-5	few	TGTGCCAGCAACTTTGGGGGGGCCAGCAATCAGCCCCAGCATTTT	CASNFGGASNQPQHF
TRBV7-2	TRBD2	TRBJ2-1	-	TGTGCCAGCAGCCAAGGAGGTCGGACTAGCGGAAACAATGAGCAGTTCTTC	CASSQGGRTSGNNEQFF
TRBV4-2	-	TRBJ2-5	few	TGTGCCAGCAGCCAATCACTCGGGACGCCCGGAGGAGAGACCCAGTACTTC	CASSQSLGTPGGETQYF
TRBV5-1	-	TRBJ1-6	-	TGCGCCAGCAGCTTGGCCGTTAATTCACCCCTCCACTTT	CASSLAVNSPLHF
TRBV20-1	-	TRBJ1-6	-	TGCAGTGCTCCTAAGACAGGAGCTAATTCACCCCTCCACTTT	CSAPKTGANSPLHF
TRBV6-5	TRBD1	TRBJ1-1	few	TGTGCCAGCAGTCACATAGGGGGCGCGAGAGTAGCTTTCTTT	CASSHIGGARVAFF
TRBV14	-	TRBJ2-7	-	TGTGCCAGCAGCCGACAACAGGGCCATGGCGAGCAGTACTTC	CASSRQQGHGEQYF
TRBV20-1	TRBD1	TRBJ1-2	few	TGCAGTGCCGACCGACAGGGGCATCAGGTCTCCTATGGCTACACCTTC	CSADRQGHQVSYGYTF
TRBV6-2/TRBV6-3	-	TRBJ2-4	-	TGTGCCAGCAGGGGAATGCTAGCCAAAAACATTCAGTACTTC	CASRGMLAKNIQYF
TRBV7-6	-	TRBJ1-4	few	TGTGCCAGCAGCTTATCGGGGGGCGGCGGGGAAAAACTGTTTTTT	CASSLSGGGGEKLFF
TRBV6-5	TRBD1	TRBJ2-7	-	TGTGCCAGCAGTTATGGGGGGACAGGGACGTACGAGCAGTACTTC	CASSYGGTGTYEQYF
TRBV20-1	-	TRBJ2-5	many	TGCAGTGCTAGAGTGCCGTGGGGGGCTAGGGAGACCCAGTACTTC	CSARVPWGARETQYF